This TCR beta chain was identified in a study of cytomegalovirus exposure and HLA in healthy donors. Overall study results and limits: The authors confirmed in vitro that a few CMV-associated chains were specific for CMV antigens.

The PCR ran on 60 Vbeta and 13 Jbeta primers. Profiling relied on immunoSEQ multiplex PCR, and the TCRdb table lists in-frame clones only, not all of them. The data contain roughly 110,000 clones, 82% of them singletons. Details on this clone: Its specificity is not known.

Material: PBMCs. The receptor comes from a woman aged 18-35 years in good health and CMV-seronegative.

Here the CDR3 DNA reads TGTGCCAGCAGCTCGACAGGGGGCGTTGACGAGCAGTACGTC. Protein: CASSSTGGVDEQYV. The V gene is TRBV28, the J gene TRBJ2-7; 10 positions match TRBD1. Germline loops: CDR1 MDHEN, CDR2 SYDVKM. V gave up 6 bases and J gave up 5 bases; unmatched junction bases: 7. The CDR3 runs 14 residues.